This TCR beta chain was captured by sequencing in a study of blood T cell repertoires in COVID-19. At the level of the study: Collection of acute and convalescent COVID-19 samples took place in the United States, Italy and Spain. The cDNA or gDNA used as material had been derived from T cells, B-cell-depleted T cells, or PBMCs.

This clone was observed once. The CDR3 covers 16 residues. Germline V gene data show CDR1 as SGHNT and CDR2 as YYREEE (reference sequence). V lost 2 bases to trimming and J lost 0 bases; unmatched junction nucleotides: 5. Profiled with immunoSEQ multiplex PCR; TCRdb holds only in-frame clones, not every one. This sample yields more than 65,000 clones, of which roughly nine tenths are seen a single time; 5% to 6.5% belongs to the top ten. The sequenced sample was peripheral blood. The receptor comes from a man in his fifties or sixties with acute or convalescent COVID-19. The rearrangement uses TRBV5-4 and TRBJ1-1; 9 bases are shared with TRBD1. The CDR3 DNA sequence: TGTGCCAGCAGCTTTGGGACAGGGACCCTGAACACTGAAGCTTTCTTT. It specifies CASSFGTGTLNTEAFF.